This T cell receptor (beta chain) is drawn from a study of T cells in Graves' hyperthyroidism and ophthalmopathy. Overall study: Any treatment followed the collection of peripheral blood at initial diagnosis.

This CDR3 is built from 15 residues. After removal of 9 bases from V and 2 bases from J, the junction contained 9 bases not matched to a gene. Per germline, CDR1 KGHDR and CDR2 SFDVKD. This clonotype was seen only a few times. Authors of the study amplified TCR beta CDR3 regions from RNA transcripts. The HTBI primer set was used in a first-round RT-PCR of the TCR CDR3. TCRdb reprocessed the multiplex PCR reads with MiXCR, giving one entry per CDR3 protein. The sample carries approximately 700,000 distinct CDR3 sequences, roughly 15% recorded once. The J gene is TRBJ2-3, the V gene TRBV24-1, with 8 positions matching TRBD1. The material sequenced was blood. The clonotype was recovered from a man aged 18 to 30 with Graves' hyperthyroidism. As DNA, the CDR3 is TGTGCCACCCCCGGACAGGGCCCCTACACAGATACGCAGTATTTT. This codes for CATPGQGPYTDTQYF.